These 14 T cell receptor beta chains were all obtained from the same sample, sequenced in a study of CD8 T cells in ankylosing spondylitis. TCRdb reprocessed the 5' RACE reads with MiXCR, giving one entry per CDR3 protein. Of about 160,000 distinct CDR3 sequences listed, more than 40% are singletons. Material: synovial fluid, either unsorted or a sorted T cell fraction (not recorded which). All receptors come from a male donor with ankylosing spondylitis.

In this sample, this clonotype turned up a few times. The chain recombines TRBV11-2 with TRBJ2-3; TRBD2 aligns across 12 bases. The CDR3 loop spans 16 amino acids. Germline V gene lookup returns CDR1 SGHAT and CDR2 FQNNGV. Germline trimming cut 5 bases from V and 2 bases from J; bases unmatched to any gene: 5. CDR3 coding DNA: TGTGCCAGCAGCGAGACTAGCGGGGGATACACAGATACGCAGTATTTT. Translating it yields CASSETSGGYTDTQYF.

The chain links TRBV11-1 to TRBJ2-7, with D perhaps matching TRBD1 (6 bases). CDR1 SGHAT and CDR2 FQDESV come from the germline V gene (reference sequence). CDR3 size: 18 residues. V was clipped by 2 bases and J by 2 bases, with 22 bases between them. The CDR3 region has the DNA TGTGCCAGCAGCTTAAATTCCCAGACAGGACATACTCCCTACGAGCAGTACTTC. Translated: CASSLNSQTGHTPYEQYF.

This clonotype was counted a few times. The V and J genes are TRBV7-6 and TRBJ1-1; TRBD1 matches 9 bases. Germline V CDR1 and CDR2: SGHVS, FNYEAQ. V dropped 2 bases and J dropped 4; count of bases not matched to a gene: 14. The CDR3 has 18 amino acids. This chain's CDR3 is CASSLISGQGEDGTEAFF. DNA of the CDR3: TGTGCCAGCAGCTTAATATCGGGACAGGGAGAGGATGGCACTGAAGCTTTCTTT.

This clonotype was seen repeatedly, ten times or more. The J gene is TRBJ2-1, the V gene TRBV12-3 or TRBV12-4, with 13 positions matching TRBD2. Trimming cost V 3 bases and J 5 bases; bases outside gene matches: 1. The CDR3 is made up of 15 amino acids. The CDR3 DNA is TGTGCCAGCAGTTTGGGGACTAGCGGGGACAATGAGCAGTTCTTC. Translated, it gives CASSLGTSGDNEQFF.

The gene calls are TRBV6-2 or TRBV6-3 and TRBJ2-7, with D possibly being TRBD1 (5 bases). This CDR3 comprises 19 residues. The V gene lost 1 base and the J gene lost 2 bases, with 24 bases spanning the gap. Germline assignment: CDR1 MNHEY and CDR2 SVGEGT. The CDR3 protein is CASSYFNPIFRVSPYEQYF. The CDR3 DNA reads as TGTGCCAGCAGTTACTTCAACCCGATCTTCAGGGTATCACCCTACGAGCAGTACTTC.

CDR3 DNA: TGTGCCAGCAGTCTTTGGGACAGGGGTTACGAGCAGTACTTC. Amino acids: CASSLWDRGYEQYF. The V and J genes are TRBV12-3 or TRBV12-4 and TRBJ2-7; 10 nucleotides match TRBD1. The CDR3 loop spans 14 amino acids. V shed 5 bases and J 4 bases; nucleotides not matched to a gene: 5.

This clonotype was seen at least ten times. The chain has TRBV5-1 and TRBJ1-2; D gene ambiguous. CDR1 is SGHRS, CDR2 YFSETQ, per germline. This CDR3 is 16 amino acids long. Trimming left V 2 bases short and J 0 bases short, with 14 bases between. CDR3 sequence reads: CASSFYHDLANYGYTF. The CDR3 coding sequence is TGCGCCAGCAGCTTCTACCACGACTTAGCTAACTATGGCTACACCTTC.

The chain has TRBV20-1 and TRBJ2-7; D gene ambiguous. V was cut by 1 base and J by 3 bases, with 13 bases left in between. This CDR3 comprises 14 residues. Germline V lookup: CDR1 DFQATT, CDR2 SNEGSKA (reference sequence). This CDR3 reads CSARAQANIYEQYF. CDR3 coding DNA: TGCAGTGCTAGAGCGCAGGCGAACATCTACGAGCAGTACTTC.

This clonotype was seen a handful of times. V gene TRBV27 combines with J gene TRBJ2-7, with TRBD1 matching 8 bases. The CDR3 has 13 amino acids. Germline CDR1 and CDR2: MNHEY and SMNVEV (reference sequence). Trimming cost V 5 bases and J 5 bases; bases outside gene matches: 5. CDR3 nucleotide sequence: TGTGCCAGCAGTCGGACAGGGAGAAACGAGCAGTACTTC. This codes for CASSRTGRNEQYF.

The chain is built from TRBV5-1 and TRBJ2-3; 10 bases agree with TRBD2. The V and J ends lost 4 bases and 1 base, in that order; junction bases with no gene match: 6. CDR1 SGHRS and CDR2 YFSETQ come from the germline V gene. This CDR3 region has 16 residues. CDR3 nucleotides: TGCGCCAGCAGCAAAACTAGCGGGGAGCGCACAGATACGCAGTATTTT. Its translation is CASSKTSGERTDTQYF.

J is TRBJ1-1 and V is TRBV5-1; no definite D call. This CDR3 has 11 amino acids. Germline V lookup: CDR1 SGHRS, CDR2 YFSETQ. Trimming left V 2 bases short and J 7 bases short, with 6 bases between. The CDR3 region is CASSFDGEAFF. CDR3 in DNA: TGCGCCAGCAGCTTTGACGGTGAAGCTTTCTTT.

The chain employs TRBV11-1 and TRBJ1-4; 9 nucleotides match TRBD1. The CDR3 totals 18 residues. J was trimmed by 2 bases and V by 1 base; bases with no gene match: 8. CDR1 is SGHAT, CDR2 FQDESV, per germline (reference sequence). The CDR3 coding sequence is TGTGCCAGCAGCTTAGGGGACAGGGCGTTCCGGACTAATGAAAAACTGTTTTTT. This translates into CASSLGDRAFRTNEKLFF. Supplemented by reference TRBV11-1 and TRBJ1-4, the full variable domain reads EAEVAQSPRYKITEKSQAVAFWCDPISGHATLYWYRQILGQGPELLVQFQDESVVDDSQLPKDRFSAERLKGVDSTLKIQPAELGDSAMYLCASSLGDRAFRTNEKLFFGSGTQLSVL.

This clonotype has a handful of counts. The chain employs TRBV4-1 and TRBJ1-5; D gene ambiguous. Germline CDR1 reads MGHRA; CDR2 reads YSYEKL. V was cut by 1 base and J by 7 bases, with 8 bases left in between. The CDR3 totals 13 residues. CDR3 protein: CASSQVFGQPQHF. CDR3 sequence (DNA): TGCGCCAGCAGCCAAGTTTTCGGGCAGCCCCAGCATTTT.

This clonotype has just a few counts. The chain links TRBV4-3 to TRBJ2-2; 10 bases line up with TRBD2. CDR1 LGHNA and CDR2 YSLEER come from the germline V gene. V gave up 1 base and J gave up 7 bases; unmatched junction bases: 9. The CDR3 contains 17 residues. As DNA, the CDR3 is TGCGCCAGCAGCCAAGGTTACGAGCGGGAGGGCGGCGGGGAGCTGTTTTTT. Its protein is CASSQGYEREGGGELFF.